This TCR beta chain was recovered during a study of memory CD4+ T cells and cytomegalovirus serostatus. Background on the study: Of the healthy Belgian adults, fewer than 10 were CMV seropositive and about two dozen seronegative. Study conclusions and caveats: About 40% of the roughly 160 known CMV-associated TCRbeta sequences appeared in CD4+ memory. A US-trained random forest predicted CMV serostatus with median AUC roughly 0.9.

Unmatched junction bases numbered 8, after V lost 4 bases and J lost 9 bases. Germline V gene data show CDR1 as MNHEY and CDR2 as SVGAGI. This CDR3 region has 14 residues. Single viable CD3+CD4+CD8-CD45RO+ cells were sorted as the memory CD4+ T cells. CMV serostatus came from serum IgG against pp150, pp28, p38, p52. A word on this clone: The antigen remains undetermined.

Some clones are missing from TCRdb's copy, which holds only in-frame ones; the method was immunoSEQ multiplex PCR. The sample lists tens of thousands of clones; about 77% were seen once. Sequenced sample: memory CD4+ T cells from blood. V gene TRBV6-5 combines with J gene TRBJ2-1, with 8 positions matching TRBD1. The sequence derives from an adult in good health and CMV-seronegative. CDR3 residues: CASSSGQVVGEQFF. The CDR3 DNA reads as TGTGCCAGCAGTTCGGGACAGGTCGTGGGTGAGCAGTTCTTC.